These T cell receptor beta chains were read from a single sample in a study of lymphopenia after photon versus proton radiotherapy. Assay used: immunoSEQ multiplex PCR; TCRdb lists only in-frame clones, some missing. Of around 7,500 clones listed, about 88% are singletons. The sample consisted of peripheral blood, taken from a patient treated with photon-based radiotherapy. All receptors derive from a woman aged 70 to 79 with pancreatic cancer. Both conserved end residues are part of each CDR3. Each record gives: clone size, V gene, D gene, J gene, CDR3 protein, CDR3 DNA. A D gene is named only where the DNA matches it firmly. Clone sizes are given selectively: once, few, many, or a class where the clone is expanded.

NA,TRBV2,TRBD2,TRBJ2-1,CASSETGGGYNEQFF,TGTGCCAGCAGTGAAACGGGGGGTGGGTACAATGAGCAGTTCTTC
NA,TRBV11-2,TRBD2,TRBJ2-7,CASSSFRGTSGSSYEQYF,TGTGCCAGCAGCTCATTTAGGGGAACTAGCGGGAGCTCCTACGAGCAGTACTTC
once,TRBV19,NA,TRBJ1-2,CASSPDLGGYTF,TGTGCCAGTAGTCCCGACCTGGGTGGCTACACCTTC
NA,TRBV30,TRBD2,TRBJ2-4,CAWSVAGIHIQYF,TGTGCCTGGAGTGTAGCGGGAATCCACATTCAGTACTTC
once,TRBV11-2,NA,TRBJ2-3,CASSLRTPLLSTDTQYF,TGTGCCAGCAGCTTGAGGACCCCGCTCCTTAGCACAGATACGCAGTATTTT
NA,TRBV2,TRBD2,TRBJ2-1,CASSAQRGEQFF,TGTGCCAGCAGTGCACAGCGGGGCGAGCAGTTCTTC
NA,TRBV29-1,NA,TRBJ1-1,CSVRMNTEAFF,TGCAGCGTCCGTATGAACACTGAAGCTTTCTTT
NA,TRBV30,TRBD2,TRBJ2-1,CAWTPSGRGNEQFF,TGTGCCTGGACCCCTAGCGGGAGGGGGAATGAGCAGTTCTTC
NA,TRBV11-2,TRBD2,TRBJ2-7,CASSSLGRTSGYEQYF,TGTGCCAGCAGCTCCTTAGGACGGACTAGCGGATACGAGCAGTACTTC
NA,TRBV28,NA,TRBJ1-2,CASSSRGYGYTF,TGTGCCAGCAGTTCGCGTGGCTATGGCTACACCTTC
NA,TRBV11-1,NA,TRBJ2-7,CASSKGLGDSYEQYF,TGTGCCAGCAGCAAGGGACTCGGCGACTCCTACGAGCAGTACTTC
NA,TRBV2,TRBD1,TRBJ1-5,CASSETRGGSQPQHF,TGTGCCAGCAGTGAAACCAGGGGGGGCAGTCAGCCCCAGCATTTT
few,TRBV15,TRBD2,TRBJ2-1,CATSPPGAGDEQFF,TGTGCCACCAGCCCCCCCGGAGCGGGAGATGAGCAGTTCTTC
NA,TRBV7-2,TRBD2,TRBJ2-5,CASSLANLAGVKETQYF,TGTGCCAGCAGCTTAGCAAACCTAGCGGGAGTGAAAGAGACCCAGTACTTC
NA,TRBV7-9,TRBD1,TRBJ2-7,CASSLAVGTGGSYEQYF,TGTGCCAGCAGCTTAGCGGTAGGGACAGGGGGCTCCTACGAGCAGTACTTC
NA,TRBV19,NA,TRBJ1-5,CASSTWTENQPQHF,TGTGCCAGTAGTACGTGGACAGAAAATCAGCCCCAGCATTTT
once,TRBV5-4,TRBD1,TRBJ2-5,CASSPGTGLQETQYF,TGTGCCAGCAGTCCCGGGACAGGGCTCCAAGAGACCCAGTACTTC
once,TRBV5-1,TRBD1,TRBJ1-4,CASSLTTGSDEKLFF,TGCGCCAGCAGCTTAACGACAGGGTCGGATGAAAAACTGTTTTTT
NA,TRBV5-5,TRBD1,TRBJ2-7,CASSFDRDRHYEQYF,TGTGCCAGCAGCTTCGACCGGGACAGGCACTACGAGCAGTACTTC
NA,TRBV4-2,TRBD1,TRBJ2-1,CASSQRTGSGEQFF,TGTGCCAGCAGCCAACGGACAGGGTCCGGTGAGCAGTTCTTC
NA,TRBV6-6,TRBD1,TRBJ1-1,CASRDRVTTEAFF,TGTGCCAGCCGGGACAGGGTGACCACTGAAGCTTTCTTT
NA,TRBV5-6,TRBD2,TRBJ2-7,CASSLDPRGGYEQYF,TGTGCCAGCAGCTTGGATCCCCGCGGGGGCTACGAGCAGTACTTC
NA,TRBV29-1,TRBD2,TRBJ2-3,CSVRGTSGRTDTQYF,TGCAGCGTCCGAGGGACTAGCGGGAGGACAGATACGCAGTATTTT
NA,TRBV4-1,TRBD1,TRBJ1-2,CASRQTRGTNYGYTF,TGCGCCAGCAGACAGACCAGGGGGACGAACTATGGCTACACCTTC
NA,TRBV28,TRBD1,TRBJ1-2,CASSLWWADRVSPNYGYTF,TGTGCCAGCAGTTTATGGTGGGCGGACAGGGTATCTCCTAACTATGGCTACACCTTC
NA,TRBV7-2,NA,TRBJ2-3,CASSLVGGPTDTQYF,TGTGCCAGCAGCTTAGTCGGCGGACCCACAGATACGCAGTATTTT
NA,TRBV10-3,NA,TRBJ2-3,CATNEGGPDTQYF,TGTGCCACGAACGAAGGAGGGCCAGATACGCAGTATTTT